This T cell receptor (beta chain) was found in a study of Ad26.COV2.S vaccination and SARS-CoV-2 variants. Study-level findings and limits: Spike-specific TCR breadth was greater in vaccine than placebo recipients. Breadth and depth estimates from TCRs may understate total T cell responses.

This CDR3 is built from 15 residues. V was clipped by 3 bases and J by 6 bases, with 15 bases between them. Germline CDR1 KGHSH, CDR2 LQKENI. Note on this clone: Its specificity is not known.

Sample treatment: around 19 received Ad26.COV2.S at low or high dose, single or two shots; 5 received placebo; per-sample allocation not given. On day 63 after the first injection, vaccine and placebo recipients gave samples. In Boston, an adult donor aged 18-55 years took part. Immunization relied on an Ad26 vector, which expressed Wuhan-strain SARS-CoV-2 spike. Data came from immunoSEQ multiplex PCR; TCRdb stores just in-frame clones and leaves some out. The data show roughly 420,000 clones, 75% to 90% seen once. This receptor was taken from a person aged 18-60 years who received the Ad26.COV2.S COVID-19 vaccine or a placebo. J is TRBJ2-1 and V is TRBV18, with D perhaps matching TRBD1 (6 bases). The material was peripheral blood, obtained in a trial of Ad26.COV2.S vaccine versus placebo. CDR3 amino acids: CASSPRQGTSNEQFF. The CDR3 DNA sequence: TGTGCCAGCTCACCGCGTCAGGGGACGTCCAATGAGCAGTTCTTC.